Ten or more counts support the clone carrying this TCR beta chain. Antigen: not known. This entry belongs to a study of identical twins. Study-level points and caveats: In beta out-of-frame sequences, the excess sharing between twins was weaker. Beta clonotypes that were abundant in cord blood contained fewer insertions, a pattern absent from memory repertoires. Model-predicted out-of-frame TCR alpha sharing fell below observed values in monozygotic twins.

Unique molecular identifiers were present on the cDNA, and a universal primer site came from template switching. TCRdb used MiXCR to reprocess the 5' RACE reads, holding one entry per CDR3 protein. This sample has about 100,000 distinct CDR3 sequences, with 5.9% found just once. Germline V gene sequence: CDR1 SGHVS, CDR2 FQNEAQ. CDR3 length: 14 amino acids. Trimming took 2 bases from V and 1 from J, leaving 6 bases between them. The chain is built from TRBV7-8 and TRBJ1-3, with unresolved D. The TCR comes from a woman between 50 and 59 years old in good health. Material: memory T cells sorted from blood. CDR3 in amino acids: CASSLHLSGNTIYF. The DNA of the CDR3 is TGTGCCAGCAGCTTACATTTGTCTGGAAACACCATATATTTT. The variable domain in full, with the rest retrieved from reference TRBV7-8 and TRBJ1-3, is GAGVSQSPRYKVAKRGQDVALRCDPISGHVSLFWYQQALGQGPEFLTYFQNEAQLDKSGLPSDRFFAERPEGSVSTLKIQRTQQEDSAVYLCASSLHLSGNTIYFGEGSWLTVV.